These T cell receptor beta chains were read from a single sample in a study of identical twins. Using its own MiXCR run on the 5' RACE reads, TCRdb lists one record per CDR3 protein. In the table there are 1.5 million to 2 million distinct CDR3 sequences, under 35% of which are singletons. Sequenced: cord blood. Receptors originate from a newborn girl in good health. Both conserved end residues are part of each CDR3. Each record gives: V gene, J gene, clone size, CDR3 length, D gene, CDR3 DNA, CDR3 protein. The D gene is left open where the match is weak. Size tells how often a clone was seen (once, few, many) or the class of an expanded clone, and some rows leave it out.

TRBV7-9,TRBJ1-2,few,13,.,TGTGCCAGCAGCTTAGCGGAGGGGCTCGGCTACACCTTC,CASSLAEGLGYTF
TRBV28,TRBJ2-2,.,16,.,TGTGCCAGCAGCCCTAGGCAGACGAGAGGGACCGGGGAGCTGTTTTTT,CASSPRQTRGTGELFF
TRBV3-1,TRBJ2-3,.,15,.,TGTGCCAGCAGCCAAGGTTCGTGGGTCACAGATACGCAGTATTTT,CASSQGSWVTDTQYF
TRBV2,TRBJ2-7,.,15,.,TGTGCCAGCATTCCCGGGACTGGGCCCTACAATGAGCAGTACTTC,CASIPGTGPYNEQYF
TRBV27,TRBJ2-7,.,15,.,TGTGCCAGCAGCCCTTCGGCGGGGCCTTACAATGAGCAGTACTTC,CASSPSAGPYNEQYF
TRBV5-1,TRBJ1-2,.,16,.,TGCGCCAGCAGCTTGGCGCGGCGGGGATTTAACTATGGCTACACCTTC,CASSLARRGFNYGYTF
TRBV27,TRBJ1-2,.,15,TRBD1,TGTGCCGGCAGTCGGGACAGGGAGGGCCTCTATGGCTACACCTTC,CAGSRDREGLYGYTF
TRBV14,TRBJ2-1,.,14,.,TGTGCCAGCAGCCAAGATTTCCAGGGCAATGAGCAGTTCTTC,CASSQDFQGNEQFF
TRBV20-1,TRBJ2-1,.,18,.,TGCAGTGCTAGAGGCCACCTGCCAGGACCGAAGACTTACAATGAGCAGTTCTTC,CSARGHLPGPKTYNEQFF
TRBV5-1,TRBJ2-5,many,13,.,TGTGCCAGCAGTTTGGGGGAAGTGGAGACCCAGTACTTC,CASSLGEVETQYF
TRBV12-5,TRBJ2-1,once,15,TRBD2,TGTGCTAGTGGTTTGGTCGCGGGAGCTTACAATGAGCAGTTCTTC,CASGLVAGAYNEQFF
TRBV29-1,TRBJ1-5,.,12,.,TGCGGCGTTGGAGACAGCAATCAGCCCCAGCATTTT,CGVGDSNQPQHF
TRBV24-1,TRBJ2-5,few,14,.,TGTGCCACCAGTGATCCTAAGAGGTTGGAGACCCAGTACTTC,CATSDPKRLETQYF
TRBV29-1,TRBJ1-2,many,11,.,TGCAGCGTTGACGGGGGAAGTGGCTACACCTTC,CSVDGGSGYTF
TRBV5-1,TRBJ2-1,few,16,TRBD1,TGCGCCAGCAGCTTGGGCCGACAGGGCTCCTACAATGAGCAGTTCTTC,CASSLGRQGSYNEQFF
TRBV4-1,TRBJ1-3,.,16,.,TGCGCCAGCAGCCAAGTTGCAGGGCGCTCTGGAAACACCATATATTTT,CASSQVAGRSGNTIYF
TRBV2,TRBJ1-6,.,18,TRBD1,TGTGCCAGCACTCGTCCCGGGACAGGGGCTCTCTATAATTCACCCCTCCACTTT,CASTRPGTGALYNSPLHF